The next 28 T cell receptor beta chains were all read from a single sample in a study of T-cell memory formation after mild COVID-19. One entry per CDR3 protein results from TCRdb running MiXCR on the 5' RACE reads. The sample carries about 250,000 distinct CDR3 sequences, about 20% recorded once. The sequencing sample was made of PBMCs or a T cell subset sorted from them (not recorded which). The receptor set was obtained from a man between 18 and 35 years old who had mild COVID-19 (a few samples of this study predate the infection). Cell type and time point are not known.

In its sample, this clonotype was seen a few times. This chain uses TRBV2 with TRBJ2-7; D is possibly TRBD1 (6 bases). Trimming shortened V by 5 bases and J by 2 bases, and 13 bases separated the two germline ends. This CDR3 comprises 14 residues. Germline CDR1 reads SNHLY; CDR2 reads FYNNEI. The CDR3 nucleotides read TGTGCCAGCAGTAGACAGGCCGGGACCTACGAGCAGTACTTC. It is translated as CASSRQAGTYEQYF. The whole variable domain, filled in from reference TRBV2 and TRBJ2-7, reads EPEVTQTPSHQVTQMGQEVILRCVPISNHLYFYWYRQILGQKVEFLVSFYNNEISEKSEIFDDQFSVERPDGSNFTLKIRSTKLEDSAMYFCASSRQAGTYEQYFGPGTRLTVT.

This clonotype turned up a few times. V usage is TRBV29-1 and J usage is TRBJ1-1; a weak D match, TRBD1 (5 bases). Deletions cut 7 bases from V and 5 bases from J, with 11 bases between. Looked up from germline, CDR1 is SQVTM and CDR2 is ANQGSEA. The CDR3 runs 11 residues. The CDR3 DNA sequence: TGCAGCGCAAGGGGAACGACTGAAGCTTTCTTT. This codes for CSARGTTEAFF.

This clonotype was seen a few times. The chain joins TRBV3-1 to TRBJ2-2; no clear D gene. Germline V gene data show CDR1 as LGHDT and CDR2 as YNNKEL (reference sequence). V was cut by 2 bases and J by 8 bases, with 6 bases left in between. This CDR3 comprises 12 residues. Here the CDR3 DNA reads TGTGCCAGCAGCCAATATGAAGGGGAGCTGTTTTTT. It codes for CASSQYEGELFF.

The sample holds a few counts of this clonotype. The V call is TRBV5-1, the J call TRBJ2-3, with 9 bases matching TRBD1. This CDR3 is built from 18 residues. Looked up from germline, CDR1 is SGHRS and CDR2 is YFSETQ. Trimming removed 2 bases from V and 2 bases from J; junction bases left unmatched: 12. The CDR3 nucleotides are TGCGCCAGCAGCTTTATGTCCCTAACAGGGGGCCACACAGATACGCAGTATTTT. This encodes CASSFMSLTGGHTDTQYF.

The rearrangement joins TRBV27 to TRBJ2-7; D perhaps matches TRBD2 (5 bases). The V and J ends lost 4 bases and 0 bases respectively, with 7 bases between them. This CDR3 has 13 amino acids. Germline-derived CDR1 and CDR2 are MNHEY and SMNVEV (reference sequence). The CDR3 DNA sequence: TGTGCCAGCAGTTCCGGGATCTCCTACGAGCAGTACTTC. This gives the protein CASSSGISYEQYF.

This CDR3 reads CASSQGGQDEQYF. The CDR3 region has the DNA TGTGCCAGCAGCCAGGGGGGTCAGGACGAGCAGTACTTC. The rearrangement links TRBV7-9 to TRBJ2-7, with D possibly matching TRBD1 (7 bases). Germline V gene data show CDR1 as SEHNR and CDR2 as FQNEAQ (reference sequence). The CDR3 spans 13 residues. The V end lost 5 bases, the J end lost 5 bases, and 13 bases lay between the germline ends.

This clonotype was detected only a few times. CDR3 DNA: TGCAGTGCTAGATCCACCTTGAACACTGAAGCTTTCTTT. As protein: CSARSTLNTEAFF. The J gene is TRBJ1-1, the V gene TRBV20-1; D ambiguous. V was clipped by 2 bases and J by 0 bases, with 7 bases between them. Germline lookup yields CDR1 DFQATT and CDR2 SNEGSKA (reference sequence). The CDR3 loop spans 13 amino acids.

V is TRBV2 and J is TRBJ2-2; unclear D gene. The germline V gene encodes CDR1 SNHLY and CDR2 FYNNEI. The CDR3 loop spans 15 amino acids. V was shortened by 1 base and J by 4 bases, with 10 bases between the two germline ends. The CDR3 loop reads CASSEGPRITGELFF. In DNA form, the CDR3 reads TGTGCCAGCAGTGAAGGGCCCCGGATCACCGGGGAGCTGTTTTTT.

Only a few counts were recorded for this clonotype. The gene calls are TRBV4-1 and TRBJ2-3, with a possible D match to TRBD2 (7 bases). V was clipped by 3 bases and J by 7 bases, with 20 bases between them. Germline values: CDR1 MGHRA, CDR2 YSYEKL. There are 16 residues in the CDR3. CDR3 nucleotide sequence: TGCGCCAGCAGCCAGGAGATGGGGGGGGGCGGAAATACGCAGTATTTT. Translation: CASSQEMGGGGNTQYF.

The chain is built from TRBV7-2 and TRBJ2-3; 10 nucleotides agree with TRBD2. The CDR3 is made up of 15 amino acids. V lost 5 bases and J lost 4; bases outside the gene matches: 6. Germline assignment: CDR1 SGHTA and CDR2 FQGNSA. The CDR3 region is CASSPVAGGADTQYF. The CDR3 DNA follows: TGTGCCAGCAGCCCAGTAGCGGGGGGCGCAGATACGCAGTATTTT.

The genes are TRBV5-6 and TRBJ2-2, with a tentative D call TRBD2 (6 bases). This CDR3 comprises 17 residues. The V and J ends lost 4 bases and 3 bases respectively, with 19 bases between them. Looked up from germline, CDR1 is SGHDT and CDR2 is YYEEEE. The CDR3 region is CASSPSLGRLDTGELFF. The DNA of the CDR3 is TGTGCCAGCAGCCCAAGCCTAGGGAGGTTGGACACCGGGGAGCTGTTTTTT. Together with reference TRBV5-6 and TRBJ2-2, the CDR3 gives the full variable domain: DAGVTQSPTHLIKTRGQQVTLRCSPKSGHDTVSWYQQALGQGPQFIFQYYEEEERQRGNFPDRFSGHQFPNYSSELNVNALLLGDSALYLCASSPSLGRLDTGELFFGEGSRLTVL.

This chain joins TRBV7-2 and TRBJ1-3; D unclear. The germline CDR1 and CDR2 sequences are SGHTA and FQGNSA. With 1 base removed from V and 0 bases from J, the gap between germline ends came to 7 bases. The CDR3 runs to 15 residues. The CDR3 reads CASSLVWSSGNTIYF. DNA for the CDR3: TGTGCCAGCAGCTTAGTCTGGAGCTCTGGAAACACCATATATTTT.

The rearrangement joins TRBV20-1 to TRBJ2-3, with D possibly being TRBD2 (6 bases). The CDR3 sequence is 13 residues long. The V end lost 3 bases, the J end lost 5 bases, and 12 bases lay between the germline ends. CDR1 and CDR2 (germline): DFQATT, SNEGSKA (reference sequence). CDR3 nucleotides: TGCAGTGCTAGTCCCGGGGGTCGAGATACGCAGTATTTT. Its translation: CSASPGGRDTQYF.

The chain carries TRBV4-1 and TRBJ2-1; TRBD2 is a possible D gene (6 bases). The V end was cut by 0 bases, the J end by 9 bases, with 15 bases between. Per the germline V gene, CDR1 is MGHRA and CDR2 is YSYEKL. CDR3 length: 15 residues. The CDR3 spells CASSQDRDSRLEQFF. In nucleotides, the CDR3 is TGCGCCAGCAGCCAAGATAGGGACTCCCGCCTTGAGCAGTTCTTC.

As DNA, the CDR3 is TGCAGTGCCCCAGATCGCAGCGGTAACAATGAGCAGTTCTTC. Protein sequence: CSAPDRSGNNEQFF. This chain joins TRBV20-1 and TRBJ2-1, with D perhaps matching TRBD2 (5 bases). The V and J ends lost 6 bases and 5 bases respectively, with 17 bases between them. CDR1 and CDR2 from the germline V gene are DFQATT and SNEGSKA (reference sequence). The CDR3 runs 14 residues.

For the CDR3, the DNA is TGCGCCAGCAGCTACCCAGGACGGAGGAACACTGAAGCTTTCTTT. Translation gives CASSYPGRRNTEAFF. The chain recombines TRBV4-1 with TRBJ1-1; D gene uncertain. In germline, CDR1 is MGHRA, CDR2 YSYEKL. V gave up 5 bases and J gave up 1 base, with 14 bases separating them. The CDR3 extends over 15 amino acids.

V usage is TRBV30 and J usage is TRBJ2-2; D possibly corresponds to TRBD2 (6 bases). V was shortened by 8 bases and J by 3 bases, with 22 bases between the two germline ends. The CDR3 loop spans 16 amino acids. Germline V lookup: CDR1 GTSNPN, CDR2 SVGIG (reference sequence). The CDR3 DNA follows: TGTGCCCTACTATACCTTGCGGGACCCCACACCGGGGAGCTGTTTTTT. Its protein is CALLYLAGPHTGELFF.

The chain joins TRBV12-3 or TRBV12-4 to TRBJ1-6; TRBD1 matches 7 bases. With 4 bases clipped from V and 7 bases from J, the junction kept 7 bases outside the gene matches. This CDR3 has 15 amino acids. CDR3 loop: CASSSDRALNSPLHF. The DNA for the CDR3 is TGTGCCAGCAGTTCCGACAGGGCCCTGAATTCACCCCTCCACTTT.

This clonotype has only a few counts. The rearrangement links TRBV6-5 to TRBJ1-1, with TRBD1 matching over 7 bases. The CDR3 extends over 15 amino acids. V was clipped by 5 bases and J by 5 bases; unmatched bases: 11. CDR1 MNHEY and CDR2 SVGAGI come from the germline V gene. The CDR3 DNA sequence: TGTGCCAGCAGTAACACATTCAGGGGGTCGACTGAAGCTTTCTTT. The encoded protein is CASSNTFRGSTEAFF.

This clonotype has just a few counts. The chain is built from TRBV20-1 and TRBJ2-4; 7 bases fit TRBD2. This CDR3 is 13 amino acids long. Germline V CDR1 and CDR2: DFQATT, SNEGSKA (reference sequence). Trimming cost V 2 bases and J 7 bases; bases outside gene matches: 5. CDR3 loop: CSARITGGNIQYF. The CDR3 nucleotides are TGCAGTGCTAGAATCACCGGGGGGAACATTCAGTACTTC.

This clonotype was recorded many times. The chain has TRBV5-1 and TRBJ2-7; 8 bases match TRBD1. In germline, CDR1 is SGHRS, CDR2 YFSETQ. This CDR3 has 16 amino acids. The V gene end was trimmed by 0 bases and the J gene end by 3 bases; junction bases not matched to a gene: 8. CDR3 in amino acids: CASSLARPGGLYEQYF. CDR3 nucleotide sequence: TGCGCCAGCAGCTTGGCGCGTCCAGGGGGCCTCTACGAGCAGTACTTC.

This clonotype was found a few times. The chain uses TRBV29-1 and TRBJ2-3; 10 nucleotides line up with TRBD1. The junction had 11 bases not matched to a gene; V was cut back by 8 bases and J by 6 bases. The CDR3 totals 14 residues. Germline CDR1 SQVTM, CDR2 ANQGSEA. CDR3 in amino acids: CSLRQGAVGDTQYF. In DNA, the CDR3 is TGCAGCTTACGACAGGGGGCCGTCGGGGATACGCAGTATTTT.

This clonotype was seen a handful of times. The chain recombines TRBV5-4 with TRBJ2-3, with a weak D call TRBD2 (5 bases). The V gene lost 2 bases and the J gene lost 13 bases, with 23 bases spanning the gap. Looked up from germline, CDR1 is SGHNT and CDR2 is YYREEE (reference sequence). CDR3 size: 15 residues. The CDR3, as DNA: TGTGCCAGCAGCTTCAGTCCGGGCCCTCCGGGGAGTGAGTATTTT. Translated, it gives CASSFSPGPPGSEYF.

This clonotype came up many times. Written as DNA, the CDR3 is TGTGCCATCAGCCGGGGCGGCCAAGAGGATAGCTCTGGGGCCAACGTCCTGACTTTC. Translated: CAISRGGQEDSSGANVLTF. The chain employs TRBV10-3 and TRBJ2-6, with D perhaps being TRBD1 or TRBD2 (5 bases each). The CDR3 covers 19 residues. V was shortened by 6 bases and J by 0 bases, with 21 bases between the two germline ends. Germline V gene sequence: CDR1 ENHRY, CDR2 SYGVKD.

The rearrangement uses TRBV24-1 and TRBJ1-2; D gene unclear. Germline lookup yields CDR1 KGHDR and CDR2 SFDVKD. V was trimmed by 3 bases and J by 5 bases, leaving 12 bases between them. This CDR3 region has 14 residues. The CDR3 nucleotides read TGTGCCACCAGTGATGAGACCCGAGGTTATGGCTACACCTTC. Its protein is CATSDETRGYGYTF.

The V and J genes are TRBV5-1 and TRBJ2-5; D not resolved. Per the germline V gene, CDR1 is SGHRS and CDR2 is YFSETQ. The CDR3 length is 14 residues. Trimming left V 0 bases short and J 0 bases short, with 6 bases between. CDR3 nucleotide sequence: TGCGCCAGCAGCTTGGAAGGGCACCAAGAGACCCAGTACTTC. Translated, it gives CASSLEGHQETQYF.

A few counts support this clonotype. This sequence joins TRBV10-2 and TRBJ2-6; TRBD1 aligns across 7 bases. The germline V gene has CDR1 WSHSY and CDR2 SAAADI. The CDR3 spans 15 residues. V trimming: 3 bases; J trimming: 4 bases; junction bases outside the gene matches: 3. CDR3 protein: CASSDTGAGANVLTF. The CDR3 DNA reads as TGCGCCAGCAGTGACACAGGGGCCGGGGCCAACGTCCTGACTTTC.

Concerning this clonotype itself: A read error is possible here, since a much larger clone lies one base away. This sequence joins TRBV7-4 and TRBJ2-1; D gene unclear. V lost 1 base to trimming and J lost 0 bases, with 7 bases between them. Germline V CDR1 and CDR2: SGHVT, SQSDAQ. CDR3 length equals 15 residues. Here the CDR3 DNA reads TGTGCCAGCAGCTTAGGCCCCATCTCCTACAATGAGCAGTTCTTC. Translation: CASSLGPISYNEQFF.